This T cell receptor beta chain originates from a study of blood T cell repertoires in COVID-19. The wider study: Acute and convalescent COVID-19 samples came from the United States, Italy and Spain. T cells, B-cell-depleted T cells, or PBMCs provided the cDNA or gDNA that served as material.

The J segment lost 4 bases and the V segment lost 4 bases, leaving 6 bases of the junction unmatched. CDR3 size: 14 residues. Germline V gene sequence: CDR1 SGHAT, CDR2 FQNNGV. In the study's own analysis: Counts of nucleated cells, estimated from reference gene primer amplification, were obtained. Data came from immunoSEQ multiplex PCR; TCRdb stores just in-frame clones and leaves some out. The DNA gave D and trimming, while V, J and clone size come from that table. The sample lists about 86,000 clones; approximately 87% were seen once. The sequencing input was peripheral blood. The clonotype was recovered from a human donor in a cohort sampled during active COVID-19. The chain has TRBV11-2 and TRBJ2-7; 8 bases are a match to TRBD2. This chain's CDR3 is CASSSLSGRYEQYF. CDR3 DNA: TGTGCCAGCAGCTCCCTCAGCGGGAGATACGAGCAGTACTTC.